This is a list of T cell receptor beta chains from one sample in a study of cytomegalovirus exposure and HLA in healthy donors. The protocol was immunoSEQ multiplex PCR, while the TCRdb copy is restricted to in-frame clones and leaves out a portion. Of fewer than 200,000 clones in the sample, approximately 80% were seen once. Material: PBMCs. These receptors were collected from a man aged 30-40 years in good health and CMV-seropositive. Both conserved end residues are part of each CDR3. The size of a clone is reported for some rows only, either as once, few or many, or as a class for expanded clones.

CDR3 protein,V gene,J gene,clone size
CASSYSTGSNSPLHF,TRBV6-5,TRBJ1-6,once
CASSRRVKKTQYF,TRBV23-1,TRBJ2-5,once
CASSSPGRREWYEQYF,TRBV5-5,TRBJ2-7,NA
CASSFSRGSPNEKLFF,TRBV13,TRBJ1-4,NA
CASSPPIGVEAFF,TRBV18,TRBJ1-1,NA
CASGTGGEKLFF,TRBV27,TRBJ1-4,once
CASSGTETYEQYF,TRBV27,TRBJ2-7,once
CASSPRTSGGTDTQYF,TRBV7-2,TRBJ2-3,NA
CASKPGRGYEQYF,TRBV6-1,TRBJ2-7,NA
CASSPARLGTDTQYF,TRBV11-1,TRBJ2-3,NA
CASSPGGGGDNEQFF,TRBV9,TRBJ2-1,few
CATRDPRGSPYEQYF,TRBV19,TRBJ2-7,NA
CASSPILTGELFF,TRBV7-2,TRBJ2-2,NA
CASSEWEGDYGYTF,TRBV25-1,TRBJ1-2,NA
CASSLDGQAVNQPQHF,TRBV5-5,TRBJ1-5,few
CASSSGTTKNIQYF,TRBV6-5,TRBJ2-4,NA
CASSQILAKVYGDRTGTEAFF,TRBV21-1,TRBJ1-1,NA
CASSEPPSRVHTEAFF,TRBV10-2,TRBJ1-1,NA
CASSQDGGVAGDDEQFF,TRBV11-2,TRBJ2-1,NA
CASSVEGQGNNEQFF,TRBV9,TRBJ2-1,NA